This record looks at one TCR beta chain sequence and its context. Its specificity is unknown. Sequencing used immunoSEQ multiplex PCR; TCRdb keeps in-frame clones, though not all of them. Of approximately 81,000 clones listed, roughly 80% were seen once; the top ten hold roughly 1.3%. The data belong to a study of T cell responses to AZD1222 COVID-19 vaccine. The study's findings and limits: Mostly white British, mostly female donors; authors suggested clonal diversity may be underestimated. Unmutated variant regions are reportedly targeted by nearly half of spike-specific TCRs. Among AZD1222 vaccinees, only six or seven were seropositive at baseline.

The V gene lost 5 bases and the J gene lost 5 bases, with 15 bases spanning the gap. The germline gives CDR1 SNHLY, CDR2 FYNNEI. There are 15 residues in the CDR3. This sequence was found in an adult who received the AZD1222 COVID-19 vaccine. The sequences come from peripheral blood, collected 28 days after the second AZD1222 dose. The J gene is TRBJ1-4, the V gene TRBV2; D possibly corresponds to TRBD1 (5 bases). CDR3 residues: CASSRSGALNEKLFF. In DNA form, the CDR3 reads TGTGCCAGCAGTAGATCCGGGGCGCTAAATGAAAAACTGTTTTTT.